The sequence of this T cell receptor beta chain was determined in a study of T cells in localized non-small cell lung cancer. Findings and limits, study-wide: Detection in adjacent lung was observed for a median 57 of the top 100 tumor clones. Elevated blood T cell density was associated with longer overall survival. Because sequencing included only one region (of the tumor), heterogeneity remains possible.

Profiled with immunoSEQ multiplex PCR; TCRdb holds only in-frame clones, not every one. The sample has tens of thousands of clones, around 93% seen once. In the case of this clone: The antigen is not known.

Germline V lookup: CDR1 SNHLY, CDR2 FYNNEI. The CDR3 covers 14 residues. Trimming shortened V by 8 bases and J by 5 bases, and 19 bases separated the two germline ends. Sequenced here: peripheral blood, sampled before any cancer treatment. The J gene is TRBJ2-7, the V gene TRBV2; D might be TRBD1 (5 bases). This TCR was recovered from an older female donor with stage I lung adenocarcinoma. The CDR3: CASPPDTAVHEQYF. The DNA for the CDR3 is TGTGCCAGCCCACCGGACACCGCTGTCCACGAGCAGTACTTC.